Shown below are 5 T cell receptor beta chains from a single sample sequenced in a study of identical twins. One entry per CDR3 protein results from TCRdb running MiXCR on the 5' RACE reads. The table has a few hundred thousand distinct CDR3 sequences, 9.6% seen once. This same sample was also taken into another study, of yellow fever vaccine responses in identical twins.

The sequenced sample consisted of PBMCs. Every receptor here comes from a woman aged 18-29 years in good health.

This clonotype has more than one count but fewer than ten. This chain uses TRBV18 with TRBJ2-5, with D unresolved. The germline V gene has CDR1 KGHSH and CDR2 LQKENI. This CDR3 region has 13 residues. V shed 2 bases and J shed 7 bases, with 11 bases lying between them. CDR3 sequence (DNA): TGTGCCAGCTCACCAAATCTAGACGGGACCCAGTACTTC. Protein: CASSPNLDGTQYF.

This clonotype came up a few times. The gene calls are TRBV20-1 and TRBJ1-6; D is unclear. Germline loops: CDR1 DFQATT, CDR2 SNEGSKA (reference sequence). The CDR3 has 14 amino acids. The V end lost 5 bases, the J end lost 1 base, and 9 bases lay between the germline ends. The chain's CDR3 is CSARSGSYNSPLHF. CDR3 bases: TGCAGTGCTCGGTCCGGGTCCTATAATTCACCCCTCCACTTT.

The chain recombines TRBV12-3 or TRBV12-4 with TRBJ2-2; D might be TRBD2 (5 bases). The CDR3 contains 14 residues. The V gene lost 7 bases and the J gene lost 6 bases, with 15 bases spanning the gap. The CDR3 DNA reads as TGTGCCAGCACAACGGGATTATCGGCCGGGGAGCTGTTTTTT. Its protein product is CASTTGLSAGELFF.

In its sample, this clonotype was seen many times. The chain is built from TRBV5-1 and TRBJ2-7, with TRBD1 matching over 11 bases. There are 15 residues in the CDR3. Trimming removed 0 bases from V and 6 bases from J; junction bases left unmatched: 5. The germline V gene has CDR1 SGHRS and CDR2 YFSETQ. CDR3 nucleotide sequence: TGCGCCAGCAGCTTGGAAGGACAGGGGGCTCGCGAGCAGTACTTC. This translates into CASSLEGQGAREQYF. Looking up the rest from reference TRBV5-1 and TRBJ2-7 gives the full variable domain: KAGVTQTPRYLIKTRGQQVTLSCSPISGHRSVSWYQQTPGQGLQFLFEYFSETQRNKGNFPGRFSGRQFSNSRSEMNVSTLELGDSALYLCASSLEGQGAREQYFGPGTRLTVT.

This chain joins TRBV12-3 or TRBV12-4 and TRBJ2-1, with TRBD1 matching over 7 bases. The CDR3 covers 14 residues. Unmatched junction bases numbered 4, after V lost 7 bases and J lost 1 base. This CDR3 reads CASIEDRSYNEQFF. CDR3 DNA: TGTGCCAGCATCGAGGACAGGTCCTACAATGAGCAGTTCTTC.